These 2 T cell receptor beta chains originate from one sample sequenced in a study of control samples from healthy donors and cancer patients. TCRdb's table, derived via immunoSEQ multiplex PCR, lists solely in-frame clones and lacks some. The table has 150,000 to 200,000 clones, 80% to 95% seen once. The sequenced sample was blood. These receptors were collected from a woman aged 40 to 55 in good health.

V usage is TRBV4-2 and J usage is TRBJ2-7; TRBD1 might be the D (6 bases). Trimming removed 0 bases from V and 0 bases from J, with 12 bases in between. The CDR3 consists of 16 residues. From germline, CDR1 is LGHNA and CDR2 YNFKEQ. CDR3 region: CASSQETGPTSYEQYF. The DNA for the CDR3 is TGTGCCAGCAGCCAAGAGACAGGTCCGACCTCCTACGAGCAGTACTTC.

V is TRBV5-1 and J is TRBJ2-5; D is unclear. This CDR3 region has 13 residues. CDR1 SGHRS and CDR2 YFSETQ come from the germline V gene. Trimming stripped 0 bases from V and 5 bases from J, with 8 bases between. DNA for the CDR3: TGCGCCAGCAGCTTGGGATACGCCGAGACCCAGTACTTC. Amino acids: CASSLGYAETQYF. The complete variable domain, with remaining parts taken from reference TRBV5-1 and TRBJ2-5, reads KAGVTQTPRYLIKTRGQQVTLSCSPISGHRSVSWYQQTPGQGLQFLFEYFSETQRNKGNFPGRFSGRQFSNSRSEMNVSTLELGDSALYLCASSLGYAETQYFGPGTRLLVL.